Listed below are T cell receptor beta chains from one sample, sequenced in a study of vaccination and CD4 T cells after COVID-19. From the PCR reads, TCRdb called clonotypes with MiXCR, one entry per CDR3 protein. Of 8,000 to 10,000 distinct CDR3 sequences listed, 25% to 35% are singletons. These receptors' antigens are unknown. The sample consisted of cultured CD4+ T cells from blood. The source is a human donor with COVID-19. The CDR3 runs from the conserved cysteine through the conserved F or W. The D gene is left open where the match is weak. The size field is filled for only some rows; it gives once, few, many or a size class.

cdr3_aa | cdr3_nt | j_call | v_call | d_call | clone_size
CASSQGQNLAKNIQYF | TGTGCCAGCAGCCAAGGACAGAATTTAGCCAAAAACATTCAGTACTTC | TRBJ2-4 | TRBV7-2 | NA | NA
CSASVGVEQFF | TGCAGTGCTAGTGTTGGCGTTGAGCAGTTCTTC | TRBJ2-1 | TRBV20-1 | NA | few
CASSLEAGGWYNEQFF | TGTGCCAGCAGCCTGGAAGCGGGGGGCTGGTACAATGAGCAGTTCTTT | TRBJ2-1 | TRBV7-3 | TRBD2 | few
CASSVHGTNTEAFF | TGTGCCAGTAGTGTCCATGGGACCAACACTGAAGCTTTCTTT | TRBJ1-1 | TRBV19 | NA | few
CASTIAGTPNTGELFF | TGTGCCAGCACCATCGCGGGGACCCCGAACACCGGGGAGCTGTTTTTT | TRBJ2-2 | TRBV11-2 | NA | NA
CASSLAGLAGAKFF | TGTGCCAGCAGCTTAGCGGGCCTAGCGGGGGCCAAGTTCTTC | TRBJ2-1 | TRBV7-8 | TRBD2 | NA
CVSSFNAQWDTGELFF | TGTGTCAGCAGCTTCAACGCGCAGTGGGACACCGGGGAGCTGTTTTTT | TRBJ2-2 | TRBV7-9 | NA | NA
CSASPVLRIFYGYTF | TGCAGTGCTAGCCCCGTTCTACGGATATTCTATGGCTACACCTTC | TRBJ1-2 | TRBV20-1 | NA | NA
CASSAIGRGQETQYF | TGTGCCAGCAGCGCCATTGGGCGGGGACAAGAGACCCAGTACTTC | TRBJ2-5 | TRBV7-2 | NA | NA
CASSWGQGNYQPQHF | TGTGCCAGCAGCTGGGGACAGGGGAATTATCAGCCCCAGCATTTT | TRBJ1-5 | TRBV7-9 | TRBD1 | few
CATSTTGNNQPQHF | TGTGCCACCAGCACAACAGGTAACAATCAGCCCCAGCATTTT | TRBJ1-5 | TRBV15 | NA | medium-sized
CASSLAGGANEQYF | TGTGCTAGCAGCTTAGCCGGCGGGGCTAACGAGCAGTACTTC | TRBJ2-7 | TRBV7-7 | NA | few
CASSPGTGFQPQHF | TGTGCCAGCAGCCCCGGGACAGGTTTTCAGCCCCAGCATTTT | TRBJ1-5 | TRBV11-2 | TRBD1 | few
CSVSLSTYEQYF | TGCAGTGTGTCGCTATCAACCTACGAGCAGTACTTC | TRBJ2-7 | TRBV20-1 | NA | NA
CASSENSGEQFF | TGCGCCAGCAGTGAGAATTCGGGGGAGCAGTTCTTC | TRBJ2-1 | TRBV10-1 | NA | NA
CSALGGHQETQYF | TGCAGTGCTCTCGGAGGGCATCAAGAGACCCAGTACTTC | TRBJ2-5 | TRBV20-1 | NA | few
CASSTTSGDWGTQYF | TGTGCCAGCAGTACGACTAGCGGGGACTGGGGGACCCAGTACTTC | TRBJ2-5 | TRBV27 | TRBD2 | few
CASSQTRGPNTGELFF | TGCGCCAGCAGCCAAACCAGGGGGCCGAACACCGGGGAGCTGTTTTTT | TRBJ2-2 | TRBV10-1 | TRBD1 | NA
CSARVGTGNSPLHF | TGCAGTGCTAGAGTAGGGACAGGGAATTCACCCCTCCACTTT | TRBJ1-6 | TRBV20-1 | TRBD1 | NA
CASTDRAGDTGELFF | TGTGCCAGCACCGACAGGGCCGGGGACACCGGGGAGCTGTTTTTT | TRBJ2-2 | TRBV2 | TRBD1 | medium-sized
CASSYTGNQPQHF | TGTGCCAGCAGTTATACAGGGAACCAGCCCCAGCATTTT | TRBJ1-5 | TRBV27 | NA | few
CASRPGTGSINEQYF | TGTGCCAGTAGGCCCGGGACAGGGAGCATCAACGAGCAGTACTTC | TRBJ2-7 | TRBV19 | TRBD1 | NA
CASYGQLGNEQFF | TGTGCCAGTTACGGACAGTTGGGCAATGAGCAGTTCTTC | TRBJ2-1 | TRBV28 | NA | few
CASGGATGELFF | TGTGCCAGCGGGGGTGCCACCGGGGAGCTGTTTTTT | TRBJ2-2 | TRBV7-9 | NA | medium-sized
CASSEYKGAGYGYTF | TGTGCCAGCAGTGAATATAAAGGGGCAGGCTATGGCTACACCTTC | TRBJ1-2 | TRBV25-1 | NA | NA
CASSQEDGGVYGYTF | TGTGCCAGCAGCCAAGAGGACGGGGGTGTCTATGGCTACACCTTC | TRBJ1-2 | TRBV14 | NA | NA
CASSLGGQGQETQHF | TGTGCCAGCAGCTTAGGGGGACAGGGCCAAGAGACCCAGCACTTC | TRBJ2-5 | TRBV7-8 | TRBD1 | NA
CASSLAQRVSPLHF | TGTGCCAGCAGCTTAGCGCAAAGGGTTTCACCCCTCCACTTT | TRBJ1-6 | TRBV7-2 | NA | NA
CASSFRVGYEQYF | TGTGCCAGCAGTTTTCGCGTGGGCTACGAGCAGTACTTC | TRBJ2-7 | TRBV27 | NA | NA
CASSIHGRQETQYF | TGTGCCAGTAGTATCCATGGGCGGCAAGAGACCCAGTACTTC | TRBJ2-5 | TRBV19 | NA | NA
CASSGDGTIPSMGYTF | TGCGCCAGCAGCGGTGACGGGACAATTCCCTCTATGGGCTACACCTTC | TRBJ1-2 | TRBV5-1 | NA | NA
CASSLSATNNQPQHF | TGTGCCAGCAGCTTATCGGCCACGAACAATCAGCCCCAGCATTTT | TRBJ1-5 | TRBV7-6 | NA | NA
CASSSTGAGANVLTF | TGCGCCAGCAGCTCCACAGGGGCTGGGGCCAACGTCCTGACTTTC | TRBJ2-6 | TRBV5-1 | TRBD1 | NA
CASSSTGVGIRYNEQFF | TGTGCCAGCAGCTCCACAGGGGTTGGGATCCGATACAATGAGCAGTTCTTC | TRBJ2-1 | TRBV6-1 | TRBD1 | few
CASSSGRENQPQHF | TGTGCCAGCTCATCGGGAAGAGAGAATCAGCCCCAGCATTTT | TRBJ1-5 | TRBV18 | NA | NA
CASSASRAGELFF | TGTGCCAGCTCAGCATCCCGCGCCGGGGAGCTGTTTTTT | TRBJ2-2 | TRBV18 | NA | NA
CASSHQGTEAFF | TGTGCCAGCAGCCACCAGGGGACTGAAGCTTTCTTT | TRBJ1-1 | TRBV3-1 | NA | NA
CASRAGQGNGYTF | TGTGCCAGCAGAGCGGGACAGGGGAATGGCTACACCTTC | TRBJ1-2 | TRBV5-4 | TRBD1 | NA
CASSLALSGIGELFF | TGTGCCAGCAGTTTAGCCCTTTCGGGTATCGGGGAGCTGTTTTTT | TRBJ2-2 | TRBV27 | NA | few
CASSYSTALELGYTF | TGTGCCAGCAGTTACTCGACGGCCTTGGAGCTTGGCTACACCTTC | TRBJ1-2 | TRBV6-5 | NA | few
CSASREGQPNYGYTF | TGCAGTGCTAGTCGCGAAGGCCAGCCTAACTATGGCTACACCTTC | TRBJ1-2 | TRBV20-1 | NA | NA
CASSQELPGGGSYNEQFF | TGCGCCAGCAGCCAGGAATTGCCCGGGGGGGGTTCCTACAATGAGCAGTTCTTC | TRBJ2-1 | TRBV4-3 | TRBD2 | few
CASSQDPGRRETQYF | TGCGCCAGCAGCCAAGATCCAGGGAGGAGAGAGACCCAGTACTTC | TRBJ2-5 | TRBV4-1 | NA | once
CASSLAWQETQYF | TGTGCCAGCAGCTTAGCGTGGCAAGAGACCCAGTACTTC | TRBJ2-5 | TRBV7-2 | NA | few
CASSKGDRAGTGELFF | TGCGCCAGCAGCAAGGGGGACAGGGCCGGCACCGGGGAGCTGTTTTTT | TRBJ2-2 | TRBV5-1 | TRBD1 | NA
CASSLDRDVPKSIQYF | TGTGCCAGCAGTTTAGACAGGGACGTGCCAAAAAGCATTCAGTACTTC | TRBJ2-4 | TRBV12-3/TRBV12-4 | NA | NA
CASSDGQGGYGYTF | TGTGCCAGCAGCGATGGACAGGGAGGCTATGGCTACACCTTC | TRBJ1-2 | TRBV7-9 | TRBD1 | NA